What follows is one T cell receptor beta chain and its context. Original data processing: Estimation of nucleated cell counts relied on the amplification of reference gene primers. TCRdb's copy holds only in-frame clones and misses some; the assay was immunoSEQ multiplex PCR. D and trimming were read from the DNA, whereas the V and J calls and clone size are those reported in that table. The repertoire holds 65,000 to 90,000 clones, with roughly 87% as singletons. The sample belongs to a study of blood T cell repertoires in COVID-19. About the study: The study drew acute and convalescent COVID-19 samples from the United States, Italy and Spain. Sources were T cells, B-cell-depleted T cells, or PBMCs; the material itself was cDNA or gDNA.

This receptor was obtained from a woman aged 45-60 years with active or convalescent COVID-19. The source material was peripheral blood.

CDR3 amino acids: CASSQRTSGGEEQFF. The CDR3 region has the DNA TGTGCCAGCAGCCAGAGAACTAGCGGGGGGGAGGAGCAGTTCTTC. The rearrangement joins TRBV3-1 (or the pseudogene TRBV3-2) to TRBJ2-1, with TRBD2 matching 13 bases. CDR3 length equals 15 residues. Germline V lookup: CDR1 LGHDT, CDR2 YNNKEL (reference sequence). V lost 3 bases and J lost 10; bases outside the gene matches: 6.